This T cell receptor beta chain came from a study of T cells in Graves' hyperthyroidism and ophthalmopathy. Study outcomes and limitations: Most thyroid clonotypes that were expanded above 0.001 also turned up in blood.

The CDR3 covers 15 residues. V lost 3 bases, J lost 5 bases, and 17 bases lay in between. The germline V gene has CDR1 DFQATT and CDR2 SNEGSKA (reference sequence). This clonotype was recorded many times. Its antigen is unknown. Amplification of TCR beta CDR3 regions used RNA as the template. The TCR CDR3 was amplified in a first-round RT-PCR using the HTBI primer set. TCRdb used MiXCR to reprocess the multiplex PCR reads, holding one entry per CDR3 protein. The repertoire holds some 320,000 distinct CDR3 sequences, with 12% to 15% as singletons. The source is a woman aged 40-49 years with Graves' ophthalmopathy. The sequencing sample was made of blood. V is TRBV20-1 and J is TRBJ1-5; D call uncertain. CDR3 residues: CSASLSQSPHQPQHF. CDR3 in DNA: TGCAGTGCTAGTCTTTCACAGAGCCCACATCAGCCCCAGCATTTT.